This passage covers 6 T cell receptor beta chains from one sample sequenced in a study of blood T cells in healthy people across ages (dated by TCRdb to about 2015). Library generation was performed with 5' RACE. The reads were generated on an Illumina HiSeq 2500. The second PCR ran for about 6 to 12 cycles and used a J-beta primer mix along with a sample-barcoded 5' primer. Clones were called with MiXCR by TCRdb after fastp trimmed the public reads at Q25, and only in-frame beta chains were retained. Each entry merges the rows of one CDR3 protein and shows their most common DNA and genes. The sample table lists around 600,000 distinct CDR3 sequences, less than 60% of them with a count of one. Just under 25% of the sample lies in the top ten. Sequencing input: blood. The receptor source for this set is a man older than 75 in good health.

This clonotype occurred a few times. This sequence joins TRBV6-6 and TRBJ1-4, with TRBD1 matching 7 bases. CDR3 length: 15 residues. V trimming: 6 bases; J trimming: 4 bases; junction bases outside the gene matches: 8. From germline, CDR1 is MNHNY and CDR2 SVGAGI (reference sequence). The CDR3 here is CASRLPPGGNEKLFF. As DNA, the CDR3 is TGTGCCAGCAGGCTACCTCCAGGGGGTAATGAAAAACTGTTTTTT.

This clonotype was detected many times. The chain is built from TRBV29-1 and TRBJ2-7; D remains ambiguous. Trimming removed 4 bases from V and 1 base from J, with 8 bases in between. The germline V gene encodes CDR1 SQVTM and CDR2 ANQGSEA. The CDR3 contains 12 residues. CDR3: CSVVYQSYEQYF. DNA for the CDR3: TGCAGCGTTGTGTACCAGTCCTACGAGCAGTACTTC.

Regarding this clonotype: At one end the junction does not follow the germline gene, possibly because of a read error. The rearrangement joins TRBV5-1 to TRBJ1-5; D uncertain. The CDR3 loop spans 13 amino acids. Germline-derived CDR1 and CDR2 are SGHRS and YFSETQ. CDR3 amino acids: CASSLDPNQPQHF. The CDR3 bases are TGTGCCAGCAGCTTAGACCCTAATCAGCCCCAGCATTTT.

This clonotype was counted many times. The chain links TRBV10-2 to TRBJ2-5, with 8 bases lining up with TRBD1. The CDR3 sequence is 15 residues long. Germline V gene lookup returns CDR1 WSHSY and CDR2 SAAADI. The V segment lost 8 bases and the J segment 2 bases; nucleotides outside the gene matches: 10. The CDR3 here is CASGSGTGPQETQYF. Here the CDR3 DNA reads TGCGCCAGCGGATCCGGGACAGGCCCACAAGAGACCCAGTACTTC.

This rearrangement joins TRBV15 to TRBJ2-7; D ambiguous. Germline V gene lookup returns CDR1 LNHNV and CDR2 YYDKDF (reference sequence). There are 14 residues in the CDR3. The ends were cut back, 0 bases at V and 3 bases at J, with 9 bases in the middle. The CDR3 sequence is CATSRDVMDYEQYF. The CDR3 DNA reads TGTGCCACCAGCAGAGATGTCATGGACTACGAGCAGTACTTC.

This clonotype was seen only a few times. This rearrangement joins TRBV28 to TRBJ2-7; D gene ambiguous. CDR3 length equals 13 residues. V was cut by 5 bases and J by 2 bases, with 10 bases left in between. CDR1 is MDHEN, CDR2 SYDVKM, per germline. This CDR3 reads CASSHEATYEQYF. As DNA, the CDR3 is TGTGCCAGCAGTCATGAAGCAACCTACGAGCAGTACTTC.